The 32 T cell receptor beta chains reported below all come from one sample, sequenced in a study of tumor-infiltrating lymphocytes in oesophageal squamous cell carcinoma. Each CDR3 protein gets one entry after TCRdb re-called the PCR reads with MiXCR. This repertoire shows approximately 15,000 distinct CDR3 sequences, about 54% found once; its top ten account for approximately 34%. The sequenced sample was esophageal tumor tissue. These receptor sequences come from a female donor with esophageal squamous cell carcinoma.

This clonotype was detected a few times. The gene calls are TRBV6-1 and TRBJ2-7; 8 bases are shared with TRBD1. The germline V gene has CDR1 MNHNS and CDR2 SASEGT. The CDR3 spans 15 residues. Trimming at V came to 5 bases and at J to 0 bases, leaving 6 bases not matched to a gene. The CDR3 sequence is CASSLRTGSSYEQYF. CDR3 bases: TGTGCCAGCAGTTTGAGGACAGGGAGCTCCTACGAGCAGTACTTC.

The chain carries TRBV15 and TRBJ2-7; TRBD2 agrees at 8 bases. Germline trimming cut 2 bases from V and 0 bases from J; bases unmatched to any gene: 3. The CDR3 contains 15 residues. Germline loops: CDR1 LNHNV, CDR2 YYDKDF (reference sequence). Here the CDR3 DNA reads TGTGCCACCAGCAGACCCAGCGGGGGCTCCTACGAGCAGTACTTC. It yields the protein CATSRPSGGSYEQYF.

This sequence joins TRBV6-1 and TRBJ2-1; D is undetermined. The CDR3 runs to 11 residues. Trimming took 6 bases from V and 13 from J, leaving 13 bases between them. Germline V lookup: CDR1 MNHNS, CDR2 SASEGT. In DNA, the CDR3 is TGTGCCAGCAGCGACGAACTTGGACAGTTCTTC. Translation: CASSDELGQFF.

The chain carries TRBV7-2 and TRBJ1-5; no definite D call. Trimming pared 5 bases from V and 3 bases from J, leaving 14 bases between. CDR3 length: 15 amino acids. The V gene's germline CDR1 is SGHTA and CDR2 FQGNSA. The CDR3 nucleotides read TGTGCCAGCAGCCAGAGGTCTGGGGACAATCAGCCCCAGCATTTT. It yields the protein CASSQRSGDNQPQHF. The full variable domain, its missing parts supplied by reference TRBV7-2 and TRBJ1-5, is GAGVSQSPSNKVTEKGKDVELRCDPISGHTALYWYRQSLGQGLEFLIYFQGNSAPDKSGLPSDRFSAERTGGSVSTLTIQRTQQEDSAVYLCASSQRSGDNQPQHFGDGTRLSIL.

This clonotype appeared once. The CDR3 DNA reads TGTGCCAGCAGCCGTCGTAACGGGGCCACTGAAGCTTTCTTT. Translated: CASSRRNGATEAFF. The V call is TRBV7-2, the J call TRBJ1-1; maybe TRBD1 (5 bases). The CDR3 contains 14 residues. CDR1 and CDR2 (germline): SGHTA, FQGNSA. V was trimmed by 5 bases and J by 4 bases, leaving 14 bases between them.

This clonotype has only a few counts. The junction does not match germline at one end; this may be a read error. J is TRBJ2-7 and V is TRBV14; maybe TRBD2 (6 bases). CDR1 SGHDN and CDR2 FVKESK come from the germline V gene. This CDR3 has 14 residues. CDR3 bases: TGTGCCAGCAGCCAGGAAACGCGGGGTTCACCCCTCCACTTC. Translated: CASSQETRGSPLHF.

This clonotype was counted at least ten times. The V and J genes are TRBV6-6 and TRBJ2-7, with D unresolved. Trimming took off 0 bases at V and 9 bases at J, with 12 bases between the two ends. The CDR3 is 13 residues long. Germline CDR1 reads MNHNY; CDR2 reads SVGAGI (reference sequence). CDR3: CASSYSREARQYF. DNA of the CDR3: TGTGCCAGCAGTTACTCGAGAGAGGCGAGGCAGTACTTC.

Notes on this clonotype: The junction and the germline gene differ at one end; a read error may be behind it. V usage is TRBV6-6 and J usage is TRBJ2-5; D remains ambiguous. The DNA end favors TRBJ2-1, so the J call may be wrong. The CDR3 sequence is 15 residues long. Per germline, CDR1 MNHNY and CDR2 SVGAGI (reference sequence). The CDR3 DNA reads as TGTGCCAGCACTTCCCTCGCAGGCTCCTACGATGAGCAGTTCTTC. It translates to CASTSLAGSYDEQFF.

Concerning this clonotype itself: A read error is likely, as this CDR3 ends without the conserved phenylalanine or tryptophan. Because the CDR3's place on the DNA is in doubt, the DNA is left out and the CDR3 is given as listed by TCRdb. The genes are TRBV7-8 and TRBJ2-6; the table assigns TRBD1, which was not confirmed against the DNA. With termini counted, the CDR3 has 15 amino acids. CDR1 is SGHVS and CDR2 is FQNEAQ in the germline V gene. CDR3: CASSFTGSGELYFGA.

The J gene is TRBJ2-3, the V gene TRBV7-2; 9 bases are shared with TRBD2. Germline CDR1 SGHTA, CDR2 FQGNSA. The CDR3 has 17 amino acids. The trim removed 1 base at V and 1 base at J, leaving 6 bases unmatched. The CDR3 sequence: CASSLVAGGRGTDTQYF. In nucleotides, the CDR3 is TGTGCCAGCAGCTTAGTGGCTGGCGGGAGGGGCACAGATACGCAGTATTTT.

The rearrangement uses TRBV5-1 and TRBJ2-3; D unclear. The ends were cut back, 0 bases at V and 1 base at J, with 6 bases in the middle. Germline-derived CDR1 and CDR2 are SGHRS and YFSETQ. The CDR3 spans 14 residues. The chain's CDR3 is CASSLGQRTDTQYF. In DNA form, the CDR3 reads TGCGCCAGCAGCTTGGGGCAGCGCACAGATACGCAGTATTTT.

This rearrangement joins TRBV6-6 to TRBJ2-1, with D tentatively TRBD2 (6 bases). The CDR3 runs to 15 residues. The germline V and J ends were trimmed by 0 bases and 10 bases, with 16 bases remaining between them. Germline V gene data show CDR1 as MNHNY and CDR2 as SVGAGI (reference sequence). DNA for the CDR3: TGTGCCAGCAGTTACTCTGGCGGAGGGACCTACGAGCAGTTCTTC. This encodes CASSYSGGGTYEQFF.

V usage is TRBV6-6 and J usage is TRBJ2-5; D uncertain. Near its end, the DNA agrees better with TRBJ2-1, so the J call may be wrong. Germline V lookup: CDR1 MNHNY, CDR2 SVGAGI (reference sequence). The CDR3 has 12 amino acids. CDR3 bases: TGTGCCAGCAGCGCCTCTTACAATGAGCAGTTCTTC. Amino acids: CASSASYNEQFF.

This clonotype was detected ten times or more. This chain links TRBV7-2 with TRBJ2-3; no definite D call. Germline loops: CDR1 SGHTA, CDR2 FQGNSA. The CDR3 consists of 15 residues. The V and J ends lost 5 bases and 0 bases respectively, with 12 bases between them. The CDR3 is CASSAVLVSTDTQYF. DNA for the CDR3: TGTGCCAGCAGCGCGGTTCTGGTGAGCACAGATACGCAGTATTTT.

This clonotype was seen repeatedly, ten times or more. V is TRBV12-3 or TRBV12-4 and J is TRBJ1-1, with 7 nucleotides matching TRBD1. CDR3 length: 13 amino acids. V shed 4 bases, J shed 7 bases, and the junction held 6 bases outside the gene matches. The DNA of the CDR3 is TGTGCCAGCAGTTGGACAGGATCAGGTGAAGCTTTCTTT. Its protein product is CASSWTGSGEAFF.

This clonotype was seen many times. The rearrangement uses TRBV27 and TRBJ2-7, with D unclear. Germline loops: CDR1 MNHEY, CDR2 SMNVEV (reference sequence). The CDR3 consists of 13 residues. Between the trimmed V and J ends, which lost 4 bases and 3 bases, there was a span of 10 bases. The CDR3 spells CASSWEGYYEQYF. As DNA, the CDR3 is TGTGCCAGCAGTTGGGAAGGGTACTACGAGCAGTACTTC.

The CDR3 DNA reads TGTGCCAGCAGCCGCGGAGCTAACTATGGCTACACCTTC. It yields the protein CASSRGANYGYTF. The genes are TRBV12-3 or TRBV12-4 and TRBJ1-2; D not certain. V lost 6 bases and J lost 0, with 8 bases in between. The CDR3 totals 13 residues.

This clonotype is classed as medium-sized (0.01 to 0.1%). The chain couples TRBV11-2 to TRBJ2-1, with D uncertain. Germline V gene sequence: CDR1 SGHAT, CDR2 FQNNGV. The CDR3 is 16 amino acids. Trimming shortened V by 0 bases and J by 4 bases, and 13 bases separated the two germline ends. DNA for the CDR3: TGTGCCAGCAGCTTAGACCCCGTGGGAAATTACAATGAGCAGTTCTTC. This sequence encodes CASSLDPVGNYNEQFF.

V gene TRBV10-3 combines with J gene TRBJ2-7, with TRBD2 matching 8 bases. The DNA end is more similar to TRBJ2-5, so the J call may be wrong. This CDR3 contains 15 residues. CDR1 ENHRY and CDR2 SYGVKD come from the germline V gene. CDR3 nucleotides: TGTGCCATCAGTGGGCTAGCGGGTAATCAAGAGACCCAGTACTTC. It translates to CAISGLAGNQETQYF.

The chain uses TRBV24-1 and TRBJ2-2; 9 positions match TRBD1. Per germline, CDR1 KGHDR and CDR2 SFDVKD. J was trimmed by 3 bases and V by 2 bases; bases with no gene match: 6. This CDR3 has 17 residues. The CDR3 bases are TGTGCCACCAGTGATTCCGACAGGGGGGGAGACACCGGGGAGCTGTTTTTT. Translated: CATSDSDRGGDTGELFF.

The CDR3 nucleotides read TGTGCCAGCAGCGGTTCGGACAGGGGGCAGTACGAGCAGTACTTC. Its protein product is CASSGSDRGQYEQYF. The chain links TRBV7-2 to TRBJ2-7; 11 nucleotides match TRBD1. The V gene's germline CDR1 is SGHTA and CDR2 FQGNSA. The CDR3 runs 15 residues. Trimming removed 5 bases from V and 4 bases from J; junction bases left unmatched: 7.

V gene TRBV7-6 combines with J gene TRBJ2-6, with D unresolved. The J call may be mistaken, given a closer DNA end match to TRBJ2-7. This CDR3 is built from 12 residues. From germline, CDR1 is SGHVS and CDR2 FNYEAQ. This CDR3 reads CASSLGGDEQYF. The CDR3 bases are TGTGCCAGCAGCTTAGGTGGTGACGAGCAGTACTTC.

The sample holds many counts of this clonotype. V is TRBV7-9 and J is TRBJ2-5; 7 nucleotides agree with TRBD1. V was pared by 3 bases and J by 5 bases, with 15 bases of the junction left unmatched. This CDR3 is built from 17 residues. Germline assignment: CDR1 SEHNR and CDR2 FQNEAQ (reference sequence). CDR3 sequence: CASSFSTGTEGRETQYF. In DNA, the CDR3 is TGTGCCAGCAGCTTCTCTACCGGGACAGAGGGGCGGGAGACCCAGTACTTC.

This clonotype was counted many times. The J gene is TRBJ1-2, the V gene TRBV7-8; a possible D gene is TRBD1 (5 bases). V lost 5 bases to trimming and J lost 7 bases, with 11 bases between them. Germline CDR1 is SGHVS and CDR2 is FQNEAQ. CDR3 length: 12 residues. In nucleotides, the CDR3 is TGTGCCAGCAGCAAGAGGGGTTTTGGCTACACCTTC. It yields the protein CASSKRGFGYTF. The full variable domain, with the rest looked up from reference TRBV7-8 and TRBJ1-2, is GAGVSQSPRYKVAKRGQDVALRCDPISGHVSLFWYQQALGQGPEFLTYFQNEAQLDKSGLPSDRFFAERPEGSVSTLKIQRTQQEDSAVYLCASSKRGFGYTFGSGTRLTVV.

The chain combines TRBV7-1 with TRBJ2-3; 7 bases line up with TRBD2. TRBV7-1 is an ORF, and what it does is uncertain. This CDR3 spans 13 amino acids. Trimming removed 5 bases from V and 4 bases from J; junction bases left unmatched: 3. The CDR3 here is CASSGRVPDTQYF. CDR3 nucleotide sequence: TGTGCCAGCAGCGGGAGGGTTCCAGATACGCAGTATTTT.

This clonotype qualifies as large (0.1 to 1%). The rearrangement joins TRBV7-9 to TRBJ2-7; D call uncertain. V was cut by 1 base and J by 6 bases, with 13 bases left in between. This CDR3 comprises 14 residues. CDR1 SEHNR and CDR2 FQNEAQ come from the germline V gene (reference sequence). For the CDR3, the DNA is TGTGCCAGCAGCTTAGGGTACGGACGCGGCGAGCAGTACTTC. Protein sequence: CASSLGYGRGEQYF.

V usage is TRBV11-3 and J usage is TRBJ2-3; TRBD1 agrees at 7 bases. Germline V gene data show CDR1 as SGHNT and CDR2 as YENEEA. The CDR3 is made up of 14 amino acids. Unmatched junction bases numbered 6, after V lost 5 bases and J lost 4 bases. In DNA form, the CDR3 reads TGTGCCAGCAGCACGCGACAGGGCCCAGATACGCAGTATTTT. Translated: CASSTRQGPDTQYF.

This clonotype has a count of ten or more. CDR3 sequence reads: CASRHQGSEHGYTF. The CDR3 coding sequence is TGTGCCAGCAGACACCAGGGCTCCGAACATGGCTACACCTTC. The V gene is TRBV28, the J gene TRBJ1-2; a possible D gene is TRBD1 (5 bases). In germline, CDR1 is MDHEN, CDR2 SYDVKM. The V gene lost 6 bases and the J gene lost 6 bases, with 17 bases spanning the gap. The CDR3 loop spans 14 amino acids.

A few counts support this clonotype. The chain employs TRBV6-1 and TRBJ1-1; no reliable D call. Trimming shortened V by 6 bases and J by 4 bases, and 9 bases separated the two germline ends. The CDR3 runs to 12 residues. CDR1 is MNHNS, CDR2 SASEGT, per germline. The CDR3: CASRAYGTEAFF. In nucleotides, the CDR3 is TGTGCCAGCAGGGCCTATGGCACTGAAGCTTTCTTT.

The chain is built from TRBV27 and TRBJ2-1; D not certain. Per germline, CDR1 MNHEY and CDR2 SMNVEV (reference sequence). Trimming pared 4 bases from V and 7 bases from J, leaving 11 bases between. The CDR3 is 13 residues long. This CDR3 is CASSSAGSNEQFF. In DNA, the CDR3 is TGTGCCAGCAGTTCCGCAGGTTCAAATGAGCAGTTCTTC.

A few counts support this clonotype. One junction end disagrees with the germline gene, perhaps due to a read error. The J gene is TRBJ2-3, the V gene TRBV7-2, with a weak D call TRBD2 (6 bases). CDR3 length: 13 residues. The germline CDR1 and CDR2 sequences are SGHTA and FQGNSA. The CDR3: CASSLGRVYEQYF. The CDR3 DNA follows: TGTGCCAGCAGCTTAGGGAGGGTGTACGAGCAGTACTTT.

The chain links TRBV7-6 to TRBJ2-1; 11 positions agree with TRBD1. J gave up 5 bases and V 4 bases, and 4 bases lay outside the gene matches. The CDR3 runs to 15 residues. Looked up from germline, CDR1 is SGHVS and CDR2 is FNYEAQ. CDR3 loop: CASSWTGGAHNEQFF. The CDR3 coding sequence is TGTGCCAGCAGCTGGACAGGGGGCGCCCACAATGAGCAGTTCTTC.